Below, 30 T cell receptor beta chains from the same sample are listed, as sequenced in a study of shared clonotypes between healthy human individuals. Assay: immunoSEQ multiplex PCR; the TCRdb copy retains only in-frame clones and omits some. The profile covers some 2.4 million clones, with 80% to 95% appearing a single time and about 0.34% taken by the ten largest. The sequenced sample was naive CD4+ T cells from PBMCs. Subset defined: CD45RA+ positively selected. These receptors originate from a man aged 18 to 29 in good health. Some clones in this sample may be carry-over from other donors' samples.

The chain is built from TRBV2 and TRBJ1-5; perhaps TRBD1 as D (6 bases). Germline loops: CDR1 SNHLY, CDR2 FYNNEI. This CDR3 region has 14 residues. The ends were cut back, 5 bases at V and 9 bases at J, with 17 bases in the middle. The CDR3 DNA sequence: TGTGCCAGCAGTCCGACAGGAATGAGTTCGCCCCAGCATTTT. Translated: CASSPTGMSSPQHF.

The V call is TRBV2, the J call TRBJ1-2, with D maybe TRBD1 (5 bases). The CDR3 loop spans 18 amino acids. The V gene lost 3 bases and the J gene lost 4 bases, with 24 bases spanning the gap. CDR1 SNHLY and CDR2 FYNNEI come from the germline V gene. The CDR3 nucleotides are TGTGCCAGCAGTGATGCGGGGCCTGGCAGGACGGGTCTCTATGGCTACACCTTC. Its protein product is CASSDAGPGRTGLYGYTF.

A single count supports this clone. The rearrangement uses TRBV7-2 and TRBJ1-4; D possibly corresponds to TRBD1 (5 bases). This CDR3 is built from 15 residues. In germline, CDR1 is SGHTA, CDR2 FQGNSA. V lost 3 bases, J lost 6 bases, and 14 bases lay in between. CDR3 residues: CASSFIDSFYEKLFF. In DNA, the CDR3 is TGTGCCAGCAGCTTTATCGACAGCTTCTATGAAAAACTGTTTTTT.

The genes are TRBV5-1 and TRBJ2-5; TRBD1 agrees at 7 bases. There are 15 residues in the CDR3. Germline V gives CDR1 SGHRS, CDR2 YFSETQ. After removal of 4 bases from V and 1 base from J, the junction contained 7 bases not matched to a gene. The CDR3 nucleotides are TGCGCCAGCAGCCTCATGACAGGGACCCAAGAGACCCAGTACTTC. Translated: CASSLMTGTQETQYF. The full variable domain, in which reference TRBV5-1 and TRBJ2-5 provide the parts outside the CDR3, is KAGVTQTPRYLIKTRGQQVTLSCSPISGHRSVSWYQQTPGQGLQFLFEYFSETQRNKGNFPGRFSGRQFSNSRSEMNVSTLELGDSALYLCASSLMTGTQETQYFGPGTRLLVL.

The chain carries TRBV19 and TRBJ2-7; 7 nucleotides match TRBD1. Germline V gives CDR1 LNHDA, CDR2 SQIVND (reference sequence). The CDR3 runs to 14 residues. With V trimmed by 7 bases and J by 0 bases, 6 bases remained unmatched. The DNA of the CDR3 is TGTGCCAGTAACAACGACAGGGCCTCCTACGAGCAGTACTTC. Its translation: CASNNDRASYEQYF.

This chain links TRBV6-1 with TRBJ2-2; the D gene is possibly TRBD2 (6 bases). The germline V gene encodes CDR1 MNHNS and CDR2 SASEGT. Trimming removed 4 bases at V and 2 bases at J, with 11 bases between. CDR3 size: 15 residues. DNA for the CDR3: TGTGCCAGCAGTGCTTTTAGCGGCAACACCGGGGAGCTGTTTTTT. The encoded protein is CASSAFSGNTGELFF.

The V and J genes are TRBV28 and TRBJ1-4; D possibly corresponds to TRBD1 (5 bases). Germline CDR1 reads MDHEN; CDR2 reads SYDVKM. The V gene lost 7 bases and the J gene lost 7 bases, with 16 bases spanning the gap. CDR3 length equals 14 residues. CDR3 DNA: TGTGCCAGCAATCCACCCGGCGGGGGTGAAAAACTGTTTTTT. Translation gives CASNPPGGGEKLFF.

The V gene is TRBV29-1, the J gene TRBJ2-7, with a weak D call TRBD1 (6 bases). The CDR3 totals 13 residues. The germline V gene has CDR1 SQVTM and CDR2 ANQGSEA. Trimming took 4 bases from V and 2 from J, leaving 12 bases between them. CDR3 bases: TGCAGCGTTGGTGGGACACTTACCTACGAGCAGTACTTC. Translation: CSVGGTLTYEQYF.

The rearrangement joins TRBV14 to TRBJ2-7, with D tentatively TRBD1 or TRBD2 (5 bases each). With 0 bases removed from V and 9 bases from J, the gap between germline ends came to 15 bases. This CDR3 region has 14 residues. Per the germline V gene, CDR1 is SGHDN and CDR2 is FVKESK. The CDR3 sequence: CASSQDWVRGRQYF. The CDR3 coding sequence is TGTGCCAGCAGCCAAGATTGGGTACGGGGCCGGCAGTACTTC.

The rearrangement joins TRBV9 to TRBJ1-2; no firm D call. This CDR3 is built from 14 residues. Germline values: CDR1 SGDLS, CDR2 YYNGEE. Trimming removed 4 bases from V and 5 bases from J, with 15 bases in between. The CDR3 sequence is CASSPPGGRYGYTF. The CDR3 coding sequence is TGTGCCAGCAGCCCCCCGGGCGGGAGATATGGCTACACCTTC.

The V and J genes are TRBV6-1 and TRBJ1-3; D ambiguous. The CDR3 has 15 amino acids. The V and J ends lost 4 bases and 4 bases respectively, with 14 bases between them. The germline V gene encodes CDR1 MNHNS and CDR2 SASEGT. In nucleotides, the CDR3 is TGTGCCAGCAGTGGACGAGCGGAGGGCGGAAACACCATATATTTT. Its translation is CASSGRAEGGNTIYF.

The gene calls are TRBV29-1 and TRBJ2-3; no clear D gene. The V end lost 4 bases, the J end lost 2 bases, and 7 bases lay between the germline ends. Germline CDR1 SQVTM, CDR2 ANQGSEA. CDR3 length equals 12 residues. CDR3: CSVVSITDTQYF. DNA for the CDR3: TGCAGCGTTGTTTCGATCACAGATACGCAGTATTTT.

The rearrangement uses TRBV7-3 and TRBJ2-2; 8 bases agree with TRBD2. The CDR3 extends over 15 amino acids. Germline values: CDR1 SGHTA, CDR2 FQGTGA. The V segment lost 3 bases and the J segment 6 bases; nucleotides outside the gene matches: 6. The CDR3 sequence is CASSFSGTVAGELFF. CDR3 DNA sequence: TGTGCCAGCAGCTTTAGCGGGACGGTCGCCGGGGAGCTGTTTTTT.

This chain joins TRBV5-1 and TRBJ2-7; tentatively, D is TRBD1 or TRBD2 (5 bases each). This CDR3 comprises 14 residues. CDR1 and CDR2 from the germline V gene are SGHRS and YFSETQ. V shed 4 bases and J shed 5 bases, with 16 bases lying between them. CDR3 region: CASSAGSLLNEQYF. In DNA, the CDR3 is TGCGCCAGCAGCGCAGGGAGCCTATTGAACGAGCAGTACTTC.

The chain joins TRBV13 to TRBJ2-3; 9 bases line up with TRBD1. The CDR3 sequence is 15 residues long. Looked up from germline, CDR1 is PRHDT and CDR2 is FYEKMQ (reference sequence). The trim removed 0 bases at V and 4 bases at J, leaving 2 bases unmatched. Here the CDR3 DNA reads TGTGCCAGCAGCTTAGGAGGGACAGGGTCAGATACGCAGTATTTT. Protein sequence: CASSLGGTGSDTQYF. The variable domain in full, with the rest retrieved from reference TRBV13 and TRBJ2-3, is AAGVIQSPRHLIKEKRETATLKCYPIPRHDTVYWYQQGPGQDPQFLISFYEKMQSDKGSIPDRFSAQQFSDYHSELNMSSLELGDSALYFCASSLGGTGSDTQYFGPGTRLTVL.

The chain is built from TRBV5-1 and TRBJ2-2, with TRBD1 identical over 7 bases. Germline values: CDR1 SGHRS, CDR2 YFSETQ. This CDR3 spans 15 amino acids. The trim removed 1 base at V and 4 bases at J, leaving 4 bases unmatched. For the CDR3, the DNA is TGCGCCAGCAGCTTGCGAGGGGGCGGCACCGGGGAGCTGTTTTTT. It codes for CASSLRGGGTGELFF.

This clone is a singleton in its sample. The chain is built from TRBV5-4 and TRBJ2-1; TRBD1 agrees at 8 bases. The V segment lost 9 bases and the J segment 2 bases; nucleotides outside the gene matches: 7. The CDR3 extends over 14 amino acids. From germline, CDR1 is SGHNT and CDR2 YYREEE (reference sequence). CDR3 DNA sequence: TGTGCCAACGAAGACAGGGGTGCCTACAATGAGCAGTTCTTC. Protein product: CANEDRGAYNEQFF.

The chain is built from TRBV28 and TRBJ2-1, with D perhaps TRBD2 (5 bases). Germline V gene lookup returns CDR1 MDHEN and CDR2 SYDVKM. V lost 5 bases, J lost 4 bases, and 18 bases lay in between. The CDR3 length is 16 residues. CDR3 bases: TGTGCCAGCAGTGTTACTCATAGCGCTGATTACAATGAGCAGTTCTTC. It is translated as CASSVTHSADYNEQFF.

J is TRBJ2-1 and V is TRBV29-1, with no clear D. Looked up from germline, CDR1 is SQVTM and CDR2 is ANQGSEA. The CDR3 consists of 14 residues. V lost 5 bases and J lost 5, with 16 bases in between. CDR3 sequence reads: CSVPDHTPNNEQFF. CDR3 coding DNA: TGCAGCGTTCCCGACCACACCCCAAACAATGAGCAGTTCTTC.

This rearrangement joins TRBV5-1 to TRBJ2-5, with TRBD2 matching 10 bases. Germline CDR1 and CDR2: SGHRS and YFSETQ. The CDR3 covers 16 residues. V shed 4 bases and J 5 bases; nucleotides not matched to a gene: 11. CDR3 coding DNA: TGCGCCAGCAGCGTGATAGCGGGAGGTCGGGCCGAGACCCAGTACTTC. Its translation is CASSVIAGGRAETQYF.

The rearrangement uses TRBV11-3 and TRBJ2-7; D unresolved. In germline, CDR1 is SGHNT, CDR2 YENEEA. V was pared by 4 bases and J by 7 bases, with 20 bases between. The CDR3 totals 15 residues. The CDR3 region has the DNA TGTGCCAGCAGCTCCGGGTCCCAGGAGCAACCTGAGCAGTACTTC. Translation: CASSSGSQEQPEQYF.

CDR3 residues: CASTDPPGGYTF. The DNA of the CDR3 is TGTGCCAGCACCGACCCCCCGGGGGGCTACACCTTC. The rearrangement uses TRBV2 and TRBJ1-2; D gene ambiguous. The CDR3 contains 12 residues. Germline-derived CDR1 and CDR2 are SNHLY and FYNNEI. Trimming stripped 7 bases from V and 8 bases from J, with 14 bases between.

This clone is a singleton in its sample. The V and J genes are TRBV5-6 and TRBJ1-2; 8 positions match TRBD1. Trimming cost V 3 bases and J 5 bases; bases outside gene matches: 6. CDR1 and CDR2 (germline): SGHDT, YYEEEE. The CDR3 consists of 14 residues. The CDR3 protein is CASSWGQEEYGYTF. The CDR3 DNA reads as TGTGCCAGCAGCTGGGGACAGGAAGAGTATGGCTACACCTTC.

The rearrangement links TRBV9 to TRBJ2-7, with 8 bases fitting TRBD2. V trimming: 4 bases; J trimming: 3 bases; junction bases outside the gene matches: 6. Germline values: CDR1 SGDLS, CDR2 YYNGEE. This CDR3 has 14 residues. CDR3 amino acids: CASSTRAGDYEQYF. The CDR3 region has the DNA TGTGCCAGCAGCACCCGAGCGGGAGACTACGAGCAGTACTTC. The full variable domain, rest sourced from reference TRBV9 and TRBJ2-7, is DSGVTQTPKHLITATGQRVTLRCSPRSGDLSVYWYQQSLDQGLQFLIQYYNGEERAKGNILERFSAQQFPDLHSELNLSSLELGDSALYFCASSTRAGDYEQYFGPGTRLTVT.

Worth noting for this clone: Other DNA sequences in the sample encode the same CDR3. CDR3 loop: CASSRGTAQETQYF. CDR3 DNA sequence: TGCGCCAGCAGCCGGGGGACAGCCCAAGAGACCCAGTACTTC. The chain joins TRBV5-1 to TRBJ2-5; TRBD1 is a possible D gene (7 bases). Deletions cut 4 bases from V and 1 base from J, with 11 bases between. CDR1 is SGHRS, CDR2 YFSETQ, per germline. The CDR3 extends over 14 amino acids.

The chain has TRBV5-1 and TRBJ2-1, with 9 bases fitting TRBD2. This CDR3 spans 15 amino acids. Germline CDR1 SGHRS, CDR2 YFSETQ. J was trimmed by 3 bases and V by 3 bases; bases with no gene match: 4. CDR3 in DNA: TGCGCCAGCAGCTCGCGGACTAGCGACTACAATGAGCAGTTCTTC. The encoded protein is CASSSRTSDYNEQFF.

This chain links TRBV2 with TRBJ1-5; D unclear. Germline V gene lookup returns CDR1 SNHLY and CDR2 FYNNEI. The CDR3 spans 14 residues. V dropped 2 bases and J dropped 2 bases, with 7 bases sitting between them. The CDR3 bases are TGTGCCAGCAGTGAAAATCAGGGCAATCAGCCCCAGCATTTT. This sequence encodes CASSENQGNQPQHF. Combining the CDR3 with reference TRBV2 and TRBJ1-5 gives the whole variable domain EPEVTQTPSHQVTQMGQEVILRCVPISNHLYFYWYRQILGQKVEFLVSFYNNEISEKSEIFDDQFSVERPDGSNFTLKIRSTKLEDSAMYFCASSENQGNQPQHFGDGTRLSIL.

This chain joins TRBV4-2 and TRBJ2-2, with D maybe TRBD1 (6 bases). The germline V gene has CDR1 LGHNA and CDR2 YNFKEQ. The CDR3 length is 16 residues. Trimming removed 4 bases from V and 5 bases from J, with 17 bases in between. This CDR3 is CASSPTSGQHTGELFF. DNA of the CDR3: TGTGCCAGCAGCCCAACTTCGGGACAACATACCGGGGAGCTGTTTTTT.

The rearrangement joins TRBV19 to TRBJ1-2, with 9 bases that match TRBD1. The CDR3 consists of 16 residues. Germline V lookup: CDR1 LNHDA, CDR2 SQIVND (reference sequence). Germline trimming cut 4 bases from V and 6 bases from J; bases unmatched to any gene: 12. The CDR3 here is CASSSLRDRERNGYTF. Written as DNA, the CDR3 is TGTGCCAGTAGTAGCCTCCGGGACAGGGAGAGGAATGGCTACACCTTC.

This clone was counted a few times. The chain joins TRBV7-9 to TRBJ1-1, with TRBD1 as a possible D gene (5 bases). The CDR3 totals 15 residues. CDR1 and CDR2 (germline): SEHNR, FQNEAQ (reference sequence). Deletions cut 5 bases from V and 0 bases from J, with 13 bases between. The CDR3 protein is CASSPPGTMNTEAFF. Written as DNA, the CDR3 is TGTGCCAGCAGCCCACCCGGGACCATGAACACTGAAGCTTTCTTT.